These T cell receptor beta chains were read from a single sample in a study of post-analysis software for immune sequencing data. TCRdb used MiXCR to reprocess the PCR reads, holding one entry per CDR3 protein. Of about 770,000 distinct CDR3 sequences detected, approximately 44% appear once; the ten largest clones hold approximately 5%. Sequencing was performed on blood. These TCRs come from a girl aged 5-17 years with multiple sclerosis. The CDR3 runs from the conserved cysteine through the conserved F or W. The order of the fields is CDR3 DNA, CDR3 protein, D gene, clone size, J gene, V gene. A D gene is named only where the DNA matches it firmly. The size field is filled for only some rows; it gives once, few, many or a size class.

TGCGCCAGCAGCCCGTGGACAGGGGTCACCGGGGAGCTGTTTTTT,CASSPWTGVTGELFF,TRBD1,once,TRBJ2-2,TRBV5-1
TGCAGTGCCGGGACTAGCTATGAGCAGTTCTTC,CSAGTSYEQFF,TRBD2,few,TRBJ2-1,TRBV29-1
TGTGCCAGCAGCCAATCCCCTTTGGGCAAGTCCTACGAGCAGTACTTC,CASSQSPLGKSYEQYF,.,.,TRBJ2-7,TRBV3-1
TGCGCCAGCAGCCCCCACTGGGGACTAGCGGGAGGAGTCCCCAATGAGCAGTTCTTC,CASSPHWGLAGGVPNEQFF,TRBD2,.,TRBJ2-1,TRBV5-1
TGTGCCAGCAGCGCCCCATCCGGGGGCGACAGGTACGAGCAGTACTTC,CASSAPSGGDRYEQYF,.,few,TRBJ2-7,TRBV5-6
TGTGCCAGCAGTTTTTCCCTCCTGCCCCAGCATTTT,CASSFSLLPQHF,.,once,TRBJ1-5,TRBV12-3/TRBV12-4
TGTGCCAGCAGCCCCCCGTCGCGACTATTCTCCTACGAGCAGTACTTC,CASSPPSRLFSYEQYF,.,many,TRBJ2-7,TRBV7-2
TGCGCCAGCAGCCATGTAGACCGGGACATGGTGTATGGCTACACCTTC,CASSHVDRDMVYGYTF,.,.,TRBJ1-2,TRBV4-3
TGTGCCAGCAGCTTAGAAGGCGACGGACGGGAGGGGTCTAGCACAGATACGCAGTATTTT,CASSLEGDGREGSSTDTQYF,TRBD2,.,TRBJ2-3,TRBV13
TGTGCCAGCAGCTTCGGGACGTTGCAGTACTTC,CASSFGTLQYF,.,.,TRBJ2-7,TRBV5-5
TGTGCCAGTAGGGGGACTAGCGCCTCGGGAGGAGAGACCCAGTACTTC,CASRGTSASGGETQYF,TRBD2,.,TRBJ2-5,TRBV19
TGCAGTGCTAGTTCGCGGAGTGAGCAGTTCTTC,CSASSRSEQFF,.,few,TRBJ2-1,TRBV20-1
TGTGCCAGTGGGACTAGCGGGACTTACGAGCAGTACTTC,CASGTSGTYEQYF,TRBD2,many,TRBJ2-7,TRBV7-6
TGCAGCGTTGTCCCCGCAGGGACAAACTATGGCTACACCTTC,CSVVPAGTNYGYTF,.,few,TRBJ1-2,TRBV29-1
TGCAGCGTTGAAGGGGGACAGGGCCCCAACACTGAAGCTTTCTTT,CSVEGGQGPNTEAFF,TRBD1,.,TRBJ1-1,TRBV29-1
TGTGCCAGCAGCTTAGGGGCAGGGGATAGCAATCAGCCCCAGCATTTT,CASSLGAGDSNQPQHF,.,.,TRBJ1-5,TRBV7-9
TGTGCCAGCACCCCAGGACTCGGACAGGGACTCTCCTACGAGCAGTACTTC,CASTPGLGQGLSYEQYF,TRBD1,few,TRBJ2-7,TRBV5-5
TGTGCCAGCAGCGCGTTAGTCGTCGGGGATACGCAGTATTTT,CASSALVVGDTQYF,.,.,TRBJ2-3,TRBV9
TGTGCCAGCTCCTTTCAGGGGGATTACGAGCAGTACTTC,CASSFQGDYEQYF,TRBD1,.,TRBJ2-7,TRBV12-3/TRBV12-4
TGTGCCAGCAGCTTAGCCCCCGCCAGGAGGGGAGTTCTAGATACGCAGTATTTT,CASSLAPARRGVLDTQYF,.,.,TRBJ2-3,TRBV11-2
TGCGCCAGCAGCTTGGTACTAGCGGGAGCAATCGAGCAGTACTTC,CASSLVLAGAIEQYF,TRBD2,few,TRBJ2-7,TRBV5-1
TGTGCCAGCAGCCTTACGGCGGGGCTGGATCACTATGGCTACACCTTC,CASSLTAGLDHYGYTF,.,few,TRBJ1-2,TRBV28
TGCAGTGCTATATCTTGGACGGTCCAAGAGACCCAGTACTTC,CSAISWTVQETQYF,.,.,TRBJ2-5,TRBV20-1
TGCAGTGCTAGAGATACTGTTAACTACGAGCAGTACTTC,CSARDTVNYEQYF,.,.,TRBJ2-7,TRBV20-1
TGTGCCATCAGTGAGTTGCCCACAGGGCCCCACCAGTCCCAGCATTTT,CAISELPTGPHQSQHF,.,.,TRBJ1-5,TRBV10-3
TGTGCCAGTAGTGAAGACCCAGTCCCGACCCAGTACTTC,CASSEDPVPTQYF,.,.,TRBJ2-5,TRBV6-1
TGCGCCAGCAGTCTTGATCCGAGAAAGACCCAGTACTTC,CASSLDPRKTQYF,.,once,TRBJ2-5,TRBV5-1
TGTGCCAGCAGTACCCTCCTAGCGGGAGGAGTCTACGAGCAGTACTTC,CASSTLLAGGVYEQYF,TRBD2,.,TRBJ2-7,TRBV6-6
TGTGCCAGCAGCTCTCCTAGCGGGAGGCTCCTCCTCTACGAGCAGTACTTC,CASSSPSGRLLLYEQYF,TRBD2,.,TRBJ2-7,TRBV7-2
TGCGCCAGCAGCTATGAGGGCCGTGAGCAGTTCTTC,CASSYEGREQFF,.,.,TRBJ2-1,TRBV5-1
TGTGCCACCAGCCCACAAGGCCTAGTAACAGATACGCAGTATTTT,CATSPQGLVTDTQYF,.,few,TRBJ2-3,TRBV15
TGTGCCAGCAGTGTCCCGGGACAGGTTGGGGCGCAGTATTTT,CASSVPGQVGAQYF,TRBD1,.,TRBJ2-3,TRBV27
TGTGCCAGCAGTTACTCCCCACAGGGAGTGAGTGGAGGCTACACCTTC,CASSYSPQGVSGGYTF,.,.,TRBJ1-2,TRBV6-6
TGCAGCGTCCACCCGGAATGGGCATGGGAAGAGACCCAGTACTTC,CSVHPEWAWEETQYF,.,.,TRBJ2-5,TRBV29-1
TGTGCCAGCAGCTTAGTCGCTAGCGGGCCCCGCTCCTACGAGCAGTACTTC,CASSLVASGPRSYEQYF,TRBD2,.,TRBJ2-7,TRBV7-9
TGCAGCGTTGGTAGCCGGGAGCAGTTCTTC,CSVGSREQFF,.,few,TRBJ2-1,TRBV29-1
TGTGCCACGGGACTGGGACTCTCCACAGATACGCAGTATTTT,CATGLGLSTDTQYF,.,few,TRBJ2-3,TRBV7-9
TGCGCCAGCAGCTTGGTTGGGAGGAGCATATATGGCTACACCTTC,CASSLVGRSIYGYTF,.,.,TRBJ1-2,TRBV5-1
TGCAGTGCTAGAGTATGGGGACTAGCGGGAGGCCTCTCCTACAATGAGCAGTTCTTC,CSARVWGLAGGLSYNEQFF,TRBD2,.,TRBJ2-1,TRBV20-1
TGTGCCAGCAGCTCCACTAGCGGGAGGGCAACGGATACGCAGTATTTT,CASSSTSGRATDTQYF,TRBD2,few,TRBJ2-3,TRBV7-9
TGTGCCAGCAGTTCTAGCGGCTTAGCCAAAAACATTCAGTACTTC,CASSSSGLAKNIQYF,TRBD2,many,TRBJ2-4,TRBV28
TGCAGCGTCTTCCGGGACGGGTCCGGGTTGGAGCAGTACTTC,CSVFRDGSGLEQYF,.,few,TRBJ2-5,TRBV29-1